The T cell receptor (beta chain) under discussion was sequenced for a study of shared clonotypes between healthy human individuals (TCRdb year 2020). In the study overall: The cohort comprised a couple of women and three men aged 18 to 49 years. For each donor, CD4 naive and CD4 memory were each given three plates, CD8 naive was given two plates, and CD8 memory was given one plate. The study deeply sequenced blood TCR repertoires of about 5 healthy adults to estimate repertoire size and the extent of clonotype sharing between individuals. To increase sequencing depth and limit assay-specific biases, different laboratories used diverse techniques to prepare libraries and sequence TCR repertoires. Per donor, leukapheresis produced somewhere between about 0.94 and 8.9 billion PBMCs.

As regards this clone: No cognate antigen has been identified for it. No qualities accompany the bases; no much larger clone lies one base away.

Summary of the overall study and its limitations: When several donors were compared, the shared fraction of clonotypes was about 5.2% for naive CD4, approximately 3.5% for naive CD8, more than 2% for memory CD4, and 0.4% for memory CD8. Estimated clonotype richness was generally larger for naive than for memory subsets. Compared with non-shared clonotypes, clonotypes shared by all four sorted-subset donors had higher generation probabilities. Rarefaction of sorted-subset datasets indicated incomplete sequencing despite the large sequencing depth. Because the study included only a small number of donors, the genetic and exposure-history diversity represented was limited. Pairwise subsampling indicated that sequencing depth was expected to affect the degree of clonotype sharing among donors. Sampling was restricted to blood, and TCR repertoires in tissue are likely to differ from TCR repertoires in blood.

CDR1 and CDR2 were assigned from the germline V gene as SGHVS and FQNEAQ. Deletion took 5 bases off V and 2 bases off J, with a span of 7 bases between the germline ends. Measured from the cysteine to the phenylalanine, the CDR3 is 13 residues long. Only the CDR3 portion is preserved as DNA: 39 bases, with reading frame beginning at the first base. TCR CDR3 regions were amplified from genomic DNA by multiplex PCR using the deep immunoSEQ assay. Extracted genomic DNA from each cell subset was spread evenly across all wells of several immunoSEQ 96-well plates, with each plate serving as a replicate. Each replicate PCR for sorted subsets received around 0.2 ug genomic DNA, equal to about 30,000 T cell genomes. Purified libraries were quantified with a Qubit 3.0 fluorometer, sized on a Bioanalyzer 2100, and re-quantified with the KAPA Library Quantification kit. A separate single-read 150-cycle Illumina NextSeq 550 flow cell was used to sequence each immunoSEQ 96-well plate. Concerning the study's data processing: Because the immunoSEQ output held only junctional sequences and lacked quality scores, the filtering could not match the filtering applied to full-length reads. Sequences were annotated with PyIR, a Python wrapper for IgBLAST v1.9, using IMGT germline references to assign V/J genes and CDR3. Reads were removed for weak V/J assignments (E-value above 1e-6), missing CDR3, stop codons, out-of-frame junctions, or ambiguous translated residues. V3J clonotypes were defined as sequences sharing an identical inferred V gene, J gene, and CDR3 amino acid sequence. The percentage overlap between two repertoires was calculated by dividing the number of shared unique clonotypes by the size of the smaller repertoire. Repertoire richness was assessed with RTK rarefaction, the Chao1 estimator, and Recon v2.1 estimates of unobserved clonotypes. For all TCRbeta clonotypes obtained by the gDNA method from four donors, generation probabilities were computed with OLGA. TCRdb stores this immuneACCESS table with in-frame sequences only. Part of the clones is absent; in the studies checked, under half of the shortfall reflects unresolved V genes, and no reason is known for the rest. V, J and clone size are taken as reported in that table, and D and trimming were inferred from the DNA itself. The sample has around 200,000 clones on record, approximately 95% of them singletons. The ten most abundant clones make up 0.067% of the sample.

The donors were healthy, HIV-negative adults with no recently reported acute infections or vaccinations. Every donor was a Caucasian adult living in Nashville, Tennessee, USA. CD4+ T cells were enriched by magnetic negative selection, after which naive cells were positively selected on CD45RA and the negative fraction was taken as the memory subset. Blood was collected by leukapheresis, and PBMCs were isolated by Ficoll-Histopaque density gradient centrifugation and then cryopreserved in liquid nitrogen vapor phase. Purity and quantity of every magnetically sorted T cell population were checked by analytical flow cytometry. Genomic DNA was isolated from every sorted fraction and measured by UV absorbance on a Nanodrop 2000c.

The sequencing sample was made of naive CD4+ T cells sorted from blood. This specimen's cell subset or site label, per the study, means: CD45RA+ positively selected. The TCR was taken from a woman in her twenties or thirties in good health. The receptor chain draws on TRBV7-8 and TRBJ1-5; a tentative D match to TRBD1 spans 6 bases. The sequenced DNA: TGTGCCAGCAGCGCAGGGGGCAATCAGCCCCAGCATTTT. This yields the protein CASSAGGNQPQHF.